The sequence of this T cell receptor beta chain was determined in a study of blood T cells in healthy people across ages. Across the study: About one barcoded beta molecule was captured per two T cells (by template switching).

The CDR3 runs 14 residues. Germline V gives CDR1 DFQATT, CDR2 SNEGSKA (reference sequence). The germline V and J ends were trimmed by 2 bases and 0 bases, with 10 bases remaining between them. Alongside a J-beta primer mix, a sample-barcoded 5' primer served in a second PCR lasting roughly 6 to 11 cycles. TCRdb reprocessed the 5' RACE reads via MiXCR and lists one record per CDR3 protein. The sample records some 760,000 distinct CDR3 sequences, approximately 25% being singletons. These data were also reused for a study on T cells of mothers and their children. That work states: When the second PCR was run, its M1S primer added sample barcodes and 2-4 random nucleotides. Researchers report slightly higher, though non-significant, overlap in related mother-child pairs than in unrelated pairs.

The chain joins TRBV20-1 to TRBJ1-1, with D unclear. The sequencing input was blood. The clonotype was recovered from a boy younger than 18 in good health. The CDR3 region is CSARPPEMNTEAFF. For the CDR3, the DNA is TGCAGTGCTAGACCCCCAGAGATGAACACTGAAGCTTTCTTT.